Sequencing of this TCR beta chain was carried out in a study of early T cells in non-severe SARS-CoV-2 infection. Findings and limits, study-wide: VDJdb matching favored anti-spike CD8 responses, missing private and CD4 specificities.

The CDR3 consists of 14 residues. With 2 bases removed from V and 8 bases from J, the gap between germline ends came to 15 bases. In germline, CDR1 is MDHEN, CDR2 SYDVKM. Individual cDNA molecules each received unique molecular identifiers attached to them. Each CDR3 protein is one row after TCRdb ran MiXCR on the 5' RACE reads. Of over 90,000 distinct CDR3 sequences listed, 10% to 15% are singletons. This clonotype occurred a few times. The antigen is undetermined. The sequences come from whole blood, collected at baseline. The chain carries TRBV28 and TRBJ1-1; D may be TRBD1 (5 bases). This clonotype was obtained from an adult who was a healthcare worker with PCR-confirmed SARS-CoV-2 infection or an uninfected control (not recorded which). For the CDR3, the DNA is TGTGCCAGCAGTTTAGAAGGACATTTTTCGGAAGCTTTCTTT. Residues: CASSLEGHFSEAFF.